One TCR beta chain is described in this entry. Trimming cost V 8 bases and J 1 base, with 15 bases left between them. Per the germline V gene, CDR1 is MNHNS and CDR2 is SASEGT. This CDR3 has 14 amino acids. Using immunoSEQ multiplex PCR, the repertoire was profiled, and TCRdb retains in-frame clones only, with some absent. The sample consists of under 80,000 clones, approximately 92% of them appearing once. These data originate in a study of technical replicates of blood from a few donors. The V call is TRBV6-1, the J call TRBJ2-7; possibly TRBD2 for D (6 bases). Sequencing was performed on T cells isolated from PBMCs. The origin of this receptor is a human donor in good health. Some clones in this sample may be carry-over from other donors' samples. This CDR3 reads CASWGLDWSYEQYF. The DNA of the CDR3 is TGTGCCAGCTGGGGACTGGACTGGTCCTACGAGCAGTACTTC.